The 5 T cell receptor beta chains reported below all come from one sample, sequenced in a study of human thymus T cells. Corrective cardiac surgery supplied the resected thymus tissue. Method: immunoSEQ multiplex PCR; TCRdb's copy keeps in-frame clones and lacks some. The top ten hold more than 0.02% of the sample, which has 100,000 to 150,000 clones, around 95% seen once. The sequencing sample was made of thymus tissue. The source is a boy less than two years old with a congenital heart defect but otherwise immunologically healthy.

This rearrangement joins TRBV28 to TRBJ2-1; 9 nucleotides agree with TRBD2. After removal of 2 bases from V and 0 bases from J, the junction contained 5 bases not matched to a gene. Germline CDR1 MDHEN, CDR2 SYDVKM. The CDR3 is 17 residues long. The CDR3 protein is CASSLGGGVHSYNEQFF. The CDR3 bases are TGTGCCAGCAGTTTAGGCGGGGGGGTACACTCCTACAATGAGCAGTTCTTC.

The CDR3 is CASNYLGGSLYQPQHF. In DNA, the CDR3 is TGTGCCAGCAACTATCTAGGTGGGTCTTTGTATCAGCCCCAGCATTTT. The chain joins TRBV12-1 to TRBJ1-5. TRBV12-1 is a documented pseudogene. There are 16 residues in the CDR3.

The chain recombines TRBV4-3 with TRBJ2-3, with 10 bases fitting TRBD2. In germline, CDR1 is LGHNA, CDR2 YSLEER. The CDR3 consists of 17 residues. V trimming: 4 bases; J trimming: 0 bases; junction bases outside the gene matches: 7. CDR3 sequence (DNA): TGCGCCAGCAGCCGCCAGCGGGGGGGCCCTAGCACAGATACGCAGTATTTT. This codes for CASSRQRGGPSTDTQYF.

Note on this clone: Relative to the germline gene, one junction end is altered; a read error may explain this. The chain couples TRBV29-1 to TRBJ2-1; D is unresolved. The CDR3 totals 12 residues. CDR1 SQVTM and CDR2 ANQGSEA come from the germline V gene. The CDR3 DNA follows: TGCAGCGTTGAAGATTTGAAGCGAGAGGCGGTCTTC. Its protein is CSVEDLKREAVF.

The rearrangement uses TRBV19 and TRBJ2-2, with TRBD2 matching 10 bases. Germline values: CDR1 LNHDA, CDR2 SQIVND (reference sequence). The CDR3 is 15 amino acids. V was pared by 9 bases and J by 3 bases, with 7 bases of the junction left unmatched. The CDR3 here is CASRAGGRHTGELFF. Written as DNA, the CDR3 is TGTGCCAGCCGAGCGGGGGGGCGGCACACCGGGGAGCTGTTTTTT.